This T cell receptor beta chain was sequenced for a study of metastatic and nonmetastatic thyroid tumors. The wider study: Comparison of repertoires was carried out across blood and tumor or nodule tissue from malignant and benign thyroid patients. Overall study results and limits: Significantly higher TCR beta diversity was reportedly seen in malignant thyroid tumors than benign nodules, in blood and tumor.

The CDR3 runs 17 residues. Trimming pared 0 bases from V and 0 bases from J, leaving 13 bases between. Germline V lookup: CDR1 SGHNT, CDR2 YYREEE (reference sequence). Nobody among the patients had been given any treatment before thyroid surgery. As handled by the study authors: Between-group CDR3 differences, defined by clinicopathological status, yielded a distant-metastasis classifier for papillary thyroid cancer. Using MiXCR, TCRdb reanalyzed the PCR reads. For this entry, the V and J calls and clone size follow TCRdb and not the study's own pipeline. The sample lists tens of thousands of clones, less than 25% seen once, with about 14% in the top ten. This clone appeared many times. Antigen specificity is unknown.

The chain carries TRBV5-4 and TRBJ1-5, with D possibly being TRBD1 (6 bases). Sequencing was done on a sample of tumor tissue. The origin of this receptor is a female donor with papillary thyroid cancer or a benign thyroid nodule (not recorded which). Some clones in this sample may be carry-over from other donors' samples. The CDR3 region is CASSLGTVFGSNQPQHF. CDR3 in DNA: TGTGCCAGCAGCTTGGGGACAGTTTTTGGTAGCAATCAGCCCCAGCATTTT.